The following is a TCR beta chain sequence with its context. Its specificity is not known. This record belongs to a study of CD8 T cell repertoires and HIV-1 epitope variants. Whole-study context: Separate wells received one of Twenty-five Gag or Nef variant peptides.

Germline CDR1 and CDR2: MNHEY and SVGAGI. The junction had 13 bases not matched to a gene; V was cut back by 6 bases and J by 6 bases. This CDR3 has 15 amino acids. Using immunoSEQ multiplex PCR, the repertoire was profiled, and TCRdb retains in-frame clones only, with some absent. The sample shows 6,000 or so clones, 66% of them seen only once. The sequencing sample was made of cultured CD8+ T cells derived from PBMCs. The rearrangement joins TRBV6-5 to TRBJ1-1; 7 nucleotides agree with TRBD1. The TCR was taken from a male donor with HIV. The CDR3 spells CASSLVQDRKAEAFF. For the CDR3, the DNA is TGTGCCAGCAGCCTAGTCCAGGACAGGAAGGCTGAAGCTTTCTTT.